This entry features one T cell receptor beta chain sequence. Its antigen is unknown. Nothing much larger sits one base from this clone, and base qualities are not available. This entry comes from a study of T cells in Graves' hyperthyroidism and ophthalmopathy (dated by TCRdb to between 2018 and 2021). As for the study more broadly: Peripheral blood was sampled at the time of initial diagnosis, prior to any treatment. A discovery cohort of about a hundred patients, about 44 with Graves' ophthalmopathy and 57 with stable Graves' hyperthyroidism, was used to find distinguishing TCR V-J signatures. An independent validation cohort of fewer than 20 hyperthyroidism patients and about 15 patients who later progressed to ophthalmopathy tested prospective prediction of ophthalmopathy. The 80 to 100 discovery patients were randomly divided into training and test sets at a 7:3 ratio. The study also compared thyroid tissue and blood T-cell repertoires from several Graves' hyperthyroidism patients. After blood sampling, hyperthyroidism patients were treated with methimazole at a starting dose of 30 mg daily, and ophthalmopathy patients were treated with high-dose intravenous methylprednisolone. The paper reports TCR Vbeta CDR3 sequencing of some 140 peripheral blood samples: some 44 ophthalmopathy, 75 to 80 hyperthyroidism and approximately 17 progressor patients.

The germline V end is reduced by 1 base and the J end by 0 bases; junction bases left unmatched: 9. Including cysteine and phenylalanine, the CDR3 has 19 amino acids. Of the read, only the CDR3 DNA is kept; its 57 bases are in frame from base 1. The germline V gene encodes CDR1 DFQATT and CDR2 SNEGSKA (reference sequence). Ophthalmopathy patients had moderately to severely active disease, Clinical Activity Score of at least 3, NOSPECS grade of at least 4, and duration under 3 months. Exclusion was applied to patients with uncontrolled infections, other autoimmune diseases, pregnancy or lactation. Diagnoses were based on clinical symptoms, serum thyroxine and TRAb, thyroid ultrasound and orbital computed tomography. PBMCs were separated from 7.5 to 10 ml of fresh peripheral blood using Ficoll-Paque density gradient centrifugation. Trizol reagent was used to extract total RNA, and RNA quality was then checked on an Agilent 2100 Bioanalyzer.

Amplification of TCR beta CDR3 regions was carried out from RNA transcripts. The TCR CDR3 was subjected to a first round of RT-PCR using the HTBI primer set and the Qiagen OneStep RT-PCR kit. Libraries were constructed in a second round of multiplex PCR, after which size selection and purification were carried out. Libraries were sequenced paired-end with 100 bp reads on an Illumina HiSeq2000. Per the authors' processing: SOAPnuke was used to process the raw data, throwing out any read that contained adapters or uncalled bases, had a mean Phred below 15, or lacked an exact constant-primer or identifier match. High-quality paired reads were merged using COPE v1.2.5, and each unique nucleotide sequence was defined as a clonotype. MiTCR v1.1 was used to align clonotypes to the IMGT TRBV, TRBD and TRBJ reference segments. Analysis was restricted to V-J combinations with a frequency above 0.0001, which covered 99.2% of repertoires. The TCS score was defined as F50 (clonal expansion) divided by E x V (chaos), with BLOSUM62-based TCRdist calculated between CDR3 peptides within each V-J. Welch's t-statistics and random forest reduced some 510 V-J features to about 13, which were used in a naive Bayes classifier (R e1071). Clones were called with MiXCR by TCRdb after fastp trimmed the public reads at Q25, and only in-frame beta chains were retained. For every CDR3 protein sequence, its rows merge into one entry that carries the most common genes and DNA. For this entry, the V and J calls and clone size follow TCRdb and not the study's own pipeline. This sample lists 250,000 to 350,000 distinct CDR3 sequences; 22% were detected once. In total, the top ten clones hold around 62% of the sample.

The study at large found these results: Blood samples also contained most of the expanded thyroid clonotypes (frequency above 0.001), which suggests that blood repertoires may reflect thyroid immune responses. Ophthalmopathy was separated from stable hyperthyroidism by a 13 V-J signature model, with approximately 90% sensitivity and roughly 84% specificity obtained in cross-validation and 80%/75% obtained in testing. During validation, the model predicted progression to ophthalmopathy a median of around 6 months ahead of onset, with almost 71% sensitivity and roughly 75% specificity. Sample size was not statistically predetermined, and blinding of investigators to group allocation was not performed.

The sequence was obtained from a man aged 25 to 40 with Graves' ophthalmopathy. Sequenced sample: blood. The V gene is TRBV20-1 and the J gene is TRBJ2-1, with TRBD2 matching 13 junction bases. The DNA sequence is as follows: TGCAGTGCTAGAGGCGGACTAGCGGGAGTGGGGCGCTCCTACAATGAGCAGTTCTTC. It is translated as CSARGGLAGVGRSYNEQFF.